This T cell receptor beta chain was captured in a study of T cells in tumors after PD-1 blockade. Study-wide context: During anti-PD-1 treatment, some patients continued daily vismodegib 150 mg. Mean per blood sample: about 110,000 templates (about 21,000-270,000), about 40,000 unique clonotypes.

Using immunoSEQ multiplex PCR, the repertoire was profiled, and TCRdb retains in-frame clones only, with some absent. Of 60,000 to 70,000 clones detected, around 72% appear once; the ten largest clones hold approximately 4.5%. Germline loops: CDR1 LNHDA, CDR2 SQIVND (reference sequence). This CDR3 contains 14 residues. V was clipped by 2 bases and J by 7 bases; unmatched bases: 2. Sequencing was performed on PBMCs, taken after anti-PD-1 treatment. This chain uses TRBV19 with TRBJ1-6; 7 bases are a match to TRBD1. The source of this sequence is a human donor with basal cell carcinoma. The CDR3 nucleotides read TGTGCCAGTAGTATAACAGGGGCGAATTCACCCCTCCACTTT. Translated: CASSITGANSPLHF.